The following is a T cell receptor beta chain sequence with its context. This sample is part of a study of blood T cell repertoires in COVID-19. In the study's own analysis: Estimation of nucleated cell counts relied on the amplification of reference gene primers. Produced via immunoSEQ multiplex PCR; TCRdb's table is partial and in-frame only. The V and J calls and clone size were taken over from that table, and D and trimming were inferred from the DNA. Of 250,000 to 350,000 clones listed, roughly 83% were seen once; the top ten hold roughly 1.5%. Germline V gives CDR1 SNHLY, CDR2 FYNNEI. The CDR3 runs 16 residues. V shed 5 bases, J shed 1 base, and the junction held 10 bases outside the gene matches.

This TCR was recovered from a human donor with COVID-19, enrolled during active disease. The donor label of this sample is uncertain. The sample consisted of peripheral blood. The V and J genes are TRBV2 and TRBJ1-1; 7 bases fit TRBD1. CDR3 nucleotides: TGTGCCAGCAGTCAATACCGGACAGGATCGAACACTGAAGCTTTCTTT. Protein product: CASSQYRTGSNTEAFF.